Presented here are 13 T cell receptor beta chains from one specimen sequenced in a study of breast tumors, draining lymph nodes, adjacent tissues. One entry per CDR3 protein results from TCRdb running MiXCR on the multiplex PCR reads. The data contain about 230,000 distinct CDR3 sequences, roughly 30% of them singletons. Breast cancer patients provided tissue from their axillary draining lymph nodes. The sequencing input was axillary lymph node tissue. The receptor set was obtained from a female donor with breast cancer. Some clones in this sample may be carry-over from other donors' samples.

This clonotype occurred once. The missing conserved phenylalanine or tryptophan at the end of this CDR3 makes a read error likely. This chain uses TRBV6-5 with TRBJ2-7; 9 bases line up with TRBD2. V trimming: 5 bases; J trimming: 1 base; junction bases outside the gene matches: 12. Germline V CDR1 and CDR2: MNHEY, SVGAGI. This CDR3 has 17 residues. The CDR3 is CASSHQFSGRASYEQYY. The CDR3 DNA follows: TGTGCCAGCAGTCACCAATTTAGCGGGAGAGCATCCTACGAGCAGTACTAC.

The V and J genes are TRBV11-2 and TRBJ2-1; 10 bases are shared with TRBD2. This CDR3 is 16 amino acids long. V dropped 2 bases and J dropped 5; count of bases not matched to a gene: 6. Germline values: CDR1 SGHAT, CDR2 FQNNGV. CDR3 bases: TGTGCCAGCAGCTTAAGTAGCGGGAGGTTCCACAATGAGCAGTTCTTC. Its translation is CASSLSSGRFHNEQFF.

About this clonotype itself: A read error may be the cause here, since a much bigger clone is one base away. V and J are TRBV3-1 and TRBJ2-3, with D unresolved. Germline V CDR1 and CDR2: LGHDT, YNNKEL (reference sequence). V was trimmed by 0 bases and J by 2 bases, leaving 6 bases between them. The CDR3 has 14 residues. CDR3 nucleotide sequence: TGTGCCAGCAGCCAAGAAGGGAACACAGATACGCAGTATTTT. Its protein is CASSQEGNTDTQYF.

This clonotype occurred many times. The J gene is TRBJ1-2, the V gene TRBV30; no clear D gene. Germline V gene data show CDR1 as GTSNPN and CDR2 as SVGIG (reference sequence). The V gene lost 0 bases and the J gene lost 2 bases, with 13 bases spanning the gap. The CDR3 totals 15 residues. CDR3 sequence: CAWSVGWHGNYGYTF. CDR3 DNA: TGTGCCTGGAGTGTCGGTTGGCACGGGAACTATGGCTACACCTTC.

This clonotype was detected many times. The genes are TRBV12-3 or TRBV12-4 and TRBJ1-2, with TRBD1 as a possible D gene (5 bases). This CDR3 is built from 15 residues. V lost 0 bases to trimming and J lost 4 bases, with 12 bases between them. CDR3 DNA sequence: TGTGCCAGCAGTTTAGCACCTGGGACGGTCTATGGCTACACCTTC. Translation: CASSLAPGTVYGYTF.

This clonotype was seen many times. The chain recombines TRBV7-8 with TRBJ2-3; no clear D. The CDR3 has 14 amino acids. Trimming pared 5 bases from V and 4 bases from J, leaving 13 bases between. CDR1 is SGHVS, CDR2 FQNEAQ, per germline. Here the CDR3 reads CASSPHLLADTQYF. CDR3 bases: TGTGCCAGCAGCCCCCACCTCCTAGCAGATACGCAGTATTTT.

The chain combines TRBV9 with TRBJ1-2; D possibly corresponds to TRBD1 (5 bases). Between the trimmed V and J ends, which lost 0 bases and 3 bases, there was a span of 12 bases. Per germline, CDR1 SGDLS and CDR2 YYNGEE. The CDR3 has 15 residues. Here the CDR3 DNA reads TGTGCCAGCAGCGTAGGAGGGGCTGGGGACTATGGCTACACCTTC. Translating it yields CASSVGGAGDYGYTF.

This clonotype has ten or more counts. This chain connects TRBV4-3 to TRBJ1-1; the match to TRBD1 covers 9 bases. CDR3 length equals 13 residues. V lost 3 bases, J lost 9 bases, and 5 bases stayed unmatched. Germline CDR1 and CDR2: LGHNA and YSLEER. CDR3 sequence: CASSHRDRDQAFF. The CDR3 nucleotides are TGCGCCAGCAGCCACCGGGACAGGGATCAAGCTTTCTTT.

A word on this clonotype: The junction differs from germline at one of its ends, possibly a read error. The chain has TRBV10-3 and TRBJ2-3; 16 bases align to TRBD2. This CDR3 is 24 amino acids long. Germline-derived CDR1 and CDR2 are ENHRY and SYGVKD. The CDR3 bases are TGTGCCAGCAGTGAACGCCGGACAGGGGCTTATGGGACTAGCGGGAGGGCCAGCACAGATACGCAGTATTTT. Its protein product is CASSERRTGAYGTSGRASTDTQYF.

This clonotype was counted at least ten times. The chain combines TRBV7-9 with TRBJ1-2, with TRBD1 identical over 7 bases. This CDR3 has 13 amino acids. The V segment lost 6 bases and the J segment 4 bases; nucleotides outside the gene matches: 5. CDR1 SEHNR and CDR2 FQNEAQ come from the germline V gene (reference sequence). CDR3 region: CASRPGTAYGYTF. The CDR3 nucleotides are TGTGCCAGCAGGCCCGGGACAGCCTATGGCTACACCTTC.

For this clonotype: It may be a read error: a sequence one base away is much more abundant. The chain employs TRBV28 and TRBJ2-3; TRBD2 aligns across 7 bases. Germline CDR1 MDHEN, CDR2 SYDVKM. This CDR3 contains 17 residues. The V segment lost 10 bases and the J segment 1 base; nucleotides outside the gene matches: 17. This CDR3 reads CANFPYVGGSGTDTQYF. The CDR3 DNA sequence: TGTGCCAACTTCCCATACGTCGGCGGGAGTGGCACAGATACGCAGTATTTT.

A word on this clonotype: The junction departs from germline at one end; a sequencing error may be responsible. The chain recombines TRBV6-2 or TRBV6-3 with TRBJ2-7; 13 positions agree with TRBD2. Germline loops: CDR1 MNHEY, CDR2 SVGEGT. The CDR3 has 18 amino acids. The chain's CDR3 is CASSHSRTSGRGSYEQYF. The CDR3 coding sequence is TGTGCCAGCAGTCACTCGAGGACTAGCGGGAGAGGTTCCTACGAGCAGTACTTC.

The table lists this clonotype with many counts. The chain couples TRBV6-5 to TRBJ2-1, with D possibly TRBD2 on 5 matching bases. V lost 6 bases to trimming and J lost 7 bases, with 13 bases between them. This CDR3 comprises 13 residues. Germline CDR1 reads MNHEY; CDR2 reads SVGAGI. The chain's CDR3 is CASREQGLNEQFF. The CDR3 DNA is TGTGCCAGCAGGGAACAAGGACTGAATGAGCAGTTCTTC.